A single sample is the source of the 8 T cell receptor beta chains below, sequenced in a study of T cell responses to AZD1222 COVID-19 vaccine. Repertoires were generated with immunoSEQ multiplex PCR, while TCRdb's copy carries only in-frame clones and drops some. The sample comprises approximately 170,000 clones, 80% to 90% of which are singletons, and 6.9% rests with the top ten. Specimen: peripheral blood, collected on day 0 of AZD1222 vaccination. These receptor sequences come from an adult in good health.

This clone was counted between two and nine times. The V gene is TRBV4-1, the J gene TRBJ1-6; 9 nucleotides agree with TRBD1. J gave up 6 bases and V 8 bases, and 11 bases lay outside the gene matches. The germline gives CDR1 MGHRA, CDR2 YSYEKL. The CDR3 consists of 16 residues. In DNA, the CDR3 is TGCGCCAGCCGAACAGTTGGGACAGGGATTAATTCACCCCTCCACTTT. Translated, it gives CASRTVGTGINSPLHF.

The chain recombines TRBV6-1 with TRBJ1-2; TRBD1 matches 9 bases. Germline V gives CDR1 MNHNS, CDR2 SASEGT. The trim removed 2 bases at V and 5 bases at J, leaving 6 bases unmatched. CDR3 size: 15 residues. CDR3 residues: CASSEPGTGSYGYTF. CDR3 DNA sequence: TGTGCCAGCAGTGAACCCGGGACAGGGTCTTATGGCTACACCTTC.

V gene TRBV7-3 combines with J gene TRBJ2-5, with TRBD1 matching over 9 bases. J gave up 5 bases and V 6 bases, and 4 bases lay outside the gene matches. In germline, CDR1 is SGHTA, CDR2 FQGTGA. The CDR3 has 13 residues. The CDR3 sequence is CASRRGQGETQYF. The CDR3 nucleotides read TGTGCCAGCAGACGTGGACAGGGGGAGACCCAGTACTTC.

This chain links TRBV3-1 (or the pseudogene TRBV3-2) with TRBJ1-3; D unresolved. Trimming took 0 bases from V and 7 from J, leaving 19 bases between them. Per the germline V gene, CDR1 is LGHDT and CDR2 is YNNKEL (reference sequence). This CDR3 contains 17 residues. The CDR3 region has the DNA TGTGCCAGCAGCCAAGATATTGGTTTGGATCTAGGGAACACCATATATTTT. It yields the protein CASSQDIGLDLGNTIYF.

This rearrangement joins TRBV11-2 to TRBJ2-1; TRBD1 agrees at 8 bases. Unmatched junction bases numbered 15, after V lost 2 bases and J lost 6 bases. Germline values: CDR1 SGHAT, CDR2 FQNNGV. This CDR3 spans 18 amino acids. CDR3 nucleotides: TGTGCCAGCAGCTTAACCCGGGACAGGTATTTGTTGGGCAATGAGCAGTTCTTC. This codes for CASSLTRDRYLLGNEQFF. Looking up the rest from reference TRBV11-2 and TRBJ2-1 gives the full variable domain: EAGVAQSPRYKIIEKRQSVAFWCNPISGHATLYWYQQILGQGPKLLIQFQNNGVVDDSQLPKDRFSAERLKGVDSTLKIQPAKLEDSAVYLCASSLTRDRYLLGNEQFFGPGTRLTVL.

The J gene is TRBJ1-2, the V gene TRBV5-1, with 9 bases identical to TRBD1. V gave up 4 bases and J gave up 8 bases; unmatched junction bases: 6. Germline V gives CDR1 SGHRS, CDR2 YFSETQ. This CDR3 is 13 amino acids long. The CDR3 loop reads CASSVDRGDGYTF. For the CDR3, the DNA is TGCGCCAGCAGCGTGGACAGGGGAGACGGCTACACCTTC.

This clone was found once. The chain combines TRBV6-5 with TRBJ2-1; D gene unclear. The CDR3 has 11 residues. Germline V gene data show CDR1 as MNHEY and CDR2 as SVGAGI. V lost 5 bases to trimming and J lost 7 bases, with 6 bases between them. The CDR3 protein is CASSRGNEQFF. CDR3 bases: TGTGCCAGCAGTCGTGGGAATGAGCAGTTCTTC.

The chain couples TRBV4-1 to TRBJ2-2, with TRBD2 matching 14 bases. Germline values: CDR1 MGHRA, CDR2 YSYEKL. The CDR3 sequence is 21 residues long. J gave up 4 bases and V 2 bases, and 15 bases lay outside the gene matches. CDR3 protein: CASSQKSGLAGGPLGTGELFF. Here the CDR3 DNA reads TGCGCCAGCAGCCAAAAAAGCGGACTAGCGGGGGGACCTCTGGGCACCGGGGAGCTGTTTTTT.